What follows are 27 T cell receptor beta chains derived from one specimen sequenced in a study of post-analysis software for immune sequencing data (dated by TCRdb to about 2015). What the work shows at the level of the full study, not this receptor alone: Several TRBV segments, including TRBV5-6, TRBV5-1 and TRBV20-1, were significantly more frequent in patients than controls.

The library was generated by PCR. Data came from an Illumina HiSeq 2500. To reduce PCR and sequencing biases, unique molecular identifiers were built into the TCR beta cDNA libraries. TCRdb reanalyzed the raw reads on its own, using fastp at Q25 for trimming and MiXCR for clone calling, and kept in-frame beta chains. Each entry is one CDR3 protein sequence, shown with its most common DNA and genes. Here the sample has some 700,000 distinct CDR3 sequences; 59% occur a single time. The ten largest account for roughly 10% of the sample. No antigen has been identified for these receptors. The sample taken for sequencing was blood. These receptors all come from a girl aged 2 to 10 with multiple sclerosis.

This clonotype has a handful of counts. The chain combines TRBV4-3 with TRBJ2-1; 8 bases align to TRBD1. The CDR3 contains 15 residues. Germline V lookup: CDR1 LGHNA, CDR2 YSLEER. The V segment lost 3 bases and the J segment 5 bases; nucleotides outside the gene matches: 6. For the CDR3, the DNA is TGCGCCAGCAGCCAGGGACAGGTTCACCACAATGAGCAGTTCTTC. It encodes CASSQGQVHHNEQFF.

This clonotype was counted a single time. The V gene is TRBV15, the J gene TRBJ1-5, with unresolved D. V lost 1 base and J 7 bases, leaving 8 bases between the germline ends. The CDR3 contains 13 residues. Looked up from germline, CDR1 is LNHNV and CDR2 is YYDKDF (reference sequence). The CDR3, as DNA: TGTGCCACCAGCAGAGGGCTGGCCCAGCCCCAGCATTTT. Its translation is CATSRGLAQPQHF.

This clonotype appeared a few times. This sequence joins TRBV5-1 and TRBJ1-1; 10 bases are shared with TRBD1. V trimming: 3 bases; J trimming: 3 bases; junction bases outside the gene matches: 8. The germline gives CDR1 SGHRS, CDR2 YFSETQ. This CDR3 is 16 amino acids long. The CDR3 DNA reads as TGCGCCAGCAGCTACTTTAGAGGGACAGGGGACACTGAAGCTTTCTTT. Protein: CASSYFRGTGDTEAFF.

The chain joins TRBV7-9 to TRBJ2-3; no firm D call. CDR1 is SEHNR and CDR2 is FQNEAQ in the germline V gene (reference sequence). This CDR3 contains 11 residues. V lost 10 bases, J lost 2 bases, and 7 bases lay in between. CDR3 sequence (DNA): TGTGCCACCCGTCCCACAGATACGCAGTATTTT. This translates into CATRPTDTQYF.

This clonotype was found many times. The V call is TRBV20-1, the J call TRBJ2-1, with D possibly TRBD1 on 6 matching bases. The CDR3 has 17 residues. Trimming pared 3 bases from V and 6 bases from J, leaving 24 bases between. In germline, CDR1 is DFQATT, CDR2 SNEGSKA (reference sequence). The DNA for the CDR3 is TGCAGTGCTAGGGGGGCAGGTCCCATCCCTATCGGCAATGAGCAGTTCTTC. This translates into CSARGAGPIPIGNEQFF.

V gene TRBV20-1 combines with J gene TRBJ2-1; 15 bases are a match to TRBD2. V shed 6 bases, J shed 4 bases, and the junction held 4 bases outside the gene matches. Germline-derived CDR1 and CDR2 are DFQATT and SNEGSKA (reference sequence). The CDR3 totals 15 residues. In DNA form, the CDR3 reads TGCAGTGCCGGGACTAGCGGGAGGATTTACAATGAGCAGTTCTTC. This gives the protein CSAGTSGRIYNEQFF.

This clonotype appeared a few times. This chain links TRBV7-2 with TRBJ2-4; 9 bases map to TRBD1. V lost 5 bases, J lost 7 bases, and 3 bases stayed unmatched. Germline CDR1 and CDR2: SGHTA and FQGNSA. The CDR3 has 13 amino acids. The CDR3 loop is CASSVGQGNIQYF. In DNA form, the CDR3 reads TGTGCCAGCAGCGTAGGACAGGGGAACATTCAGTACTTC.

This chain links TRBV4-1 with TRBJ2-7; tentative D call: TRBD1 (6 bases). Trimming cost V 6 bases and J 7 bases, with 16 bases left between them. The germline V gene encodes CDR1 MGHRA and CDR2 YSYEKL. The length of the CDR3 is 13 residues. Here the CDR3 reads CASRAQGTKEQYF. DNA for the CDR3: TGCGCCAGCAGAGCACAGGGAACGAAAGAGCAGTACTTC.

This chain uses TRBV12-3 or TRBV12-4 with TRBJ1-2, with 12 bases aligning to TRBD1. With V trimmed by 7 bases and J by 8 bases, 11 bases remained unmatched. The CDR3 runs to 15 residues. DNA of the CDR3: TGTGCCAGCAATCCCGGGACAGGGGGCGCCAGGGGCTACACCTTC. Translating gives CASNPGTGGARGYTF.

V is TRBV15 and J is TRBJ2-3; D may be TRBD1 (5 bases). Germline V gene sequence: CDR1 LNHNV, CDR2 YYDKDF (reference sequence). V lost 0 bases and J 8 bases, leaving 12 bases between the germline ends. The CDR3 spans 14 residues. CDR3 in DNA: TGTGCCACCAGCAGAGACCCGGGTAGGGGTACGCAGTATTTT. Amino acid sequence: CATSRDPGRGTQYF.

V is TRBV28 and J is TRBJ1-2, with unresolved D. Trimming pared 7 bases from V and 1 base from J, leaving 4 bases between. This CDR3 is built from 11 residues. CDR1 and CDR2 from the germline V gene are MDHEN and SYDVKM. This chain's CDR3 is CASKFNYGYTF. For the CDR3, the DNA is TGTGCCAGCAAGTTTAACTATGGCTACACCTTC.

This clonotype was observed a single time. The V call is TRBV20-1, the J call TRBJ2-1, with 8 bases lining up with TRBD1. The V gene end was trimmed by 4 bases and the J gene end by 3 bases; junction bases not matched to a gene: 5. CDR1 and CDR2 (germline): DFQATT, SNEGSKA (reference sequence). This CDR3 contains 14 residues. CDR3 sequence reads: CSAITGQVYNEQFF. CDR3 coding DNA: TGCAGTGCTATAACGGGACAGGTCTACAATGAGCAGTTCTTC.

V usage is TRBV6-2 or TRBV6-3 and J usage is TRBJ1-2; 8 bases are shared with TRBD1. The junction had 9 bases not matched to a gene; V was cut back by 5 bases and J by 4 bases. The CDR3 loop spans 15 amino acids. Germline values: CDR1 MNHEY, CDR2 SVGEGT. The CDR3 nucleotides are TGTGCCAGCAGTCCCCTACCGGGACAGGCCTATGGCTACACCTTC. This codes for CASSPLPGQAYGYTF.

This clonotype occurred a few times. The chain recombines TRBV10-3 with TRBJ1-5; D not certain. The CDR3 has 13 residues. V was pared by 7 bases and J by 0 bases, with 7 bases between. Per germline, CDR1 ENHRY and CDR2 SYGVKD. Here the CDR3 reads CAITIDSNQPQHF. DNA of the CDR3: TGTGCCATCACCATAGATAGCAATCAGCCCCAGCATTTT.

The chain couples TRBV10-3 to TRBJ1-1, with 9 bases lining up with TRBD1. This CDR3 is 14 amino acids long. The V and J ends lost 2 bases and 4 bases, in that order; junction bases with no gene match: 2. In germline, CDR1 is ENHRY, CDR2 SYGVKD. This CDR3 is CAISEPGQGTEAFF. CDR3 in DNA: TGTGCCATCAGTGAGCCGGGACAGGGCACTGAAGCTTTCTTT.

The chain combines TRBV13 with TRBJ2-7; 11 positions agree with TRBD1. Germline V gene sequence: CDR1 PRHDT, CDR2 FYEKMQ (reference sequence). The V and J ends lost 5 bases and 2 bases, in that order; junction bases with no gene match: 5. CDR3 length: 15 residues. The CDR3 loop reads CASSARDRGTYEQYF. As DNA, the CDR3 is TGTGCCAGCAGCGCCCGGGACAGGGGGACCTACGAGCAGTACTTC.

The chain has TRBV6-5 and TRBJ2-7, with no clear D. Trimming took off 6 bases at V and 6 bases at J, with 15 bases between the two ends. The CDR3 loop spans 13 amino acids. Per germline, CDR1 MNHEY and CDR2 SVGAGI. The CDR3 reads CASSLTVSGEQYF. CDR3 nucleotides: TGTGCCAGCAGCCTAACAGTATCGGGCGAGCAGTACTTC.

This clonotype turned up a few times. The gene calls are TRBV29-1 and TRBJ2-6, with D maybe TRBD1 (6 bases). Deletions cut 3 bases from V and 2 bases from J, with 8 bases between. CDR3 length: 14 residues. Per germline, CDR1 SQVTM and CDR2 ANQGSEA. Written as DNA, the CDR3 is TGCAGCGTTGATGAGGGGGCTGGGGCCAACGTCCTGACTTTC. This codes for CSVDEGAGANVLTF.

The chain couples TRBV14 to TRBJ2-3, with D perhaps matching TRBD2 (7 bases). The V end was cut by 4 bases, the J end by 2 bases, with 16 bases between. The V gene's germline CDR1 is SGHDN and CDR2 FVKESK. The CDR3 sequence is 16 residues long. This chain's CDR3 is CASSPLLGGATDTQYF. CDR3 DNA sequence: TGTGCCAGCAGCCCTTTACTAGGGGGGGCCACAGATACGCAGTATTTT.

Note on this clonotype: A read error is likely, as this CDR3 ends without the conserved phenylalanine or tryptophan. The chain carries TRBV29-1 and TRBJ1-2, with 7 bases that match TRBD1. V lost 7 bases and J lost 2; bases outside the gene matches: 13. In germline, CDR1 is SQVTM, CDR2 ANQGSEA. The CDR3 sequence is 15 residues long. The CDR3 DNA is TGCAGCGCCGGAGGGGAGACAGGGCCCAACTATGGCTACACCATC. This translates into CSAGGETGPNYGYTI.

J is TRBJ1-2 and V is TRBV7-9; TRBD1 matches 12 bases. V was pared by 5 bases and J by 4 bases, with 8 bases of the junction left unmatched. This CDR3 comprises 16 residues. CDR1 SEHNR and CDR2 FQNEAQ come from the germline V gene (reference sequence). CDR3 bases: TGTGCCAGCAGCCGTCCCGGGACAGGGGGCATCTATGGCTACACCTTC. Its translation is CASSRPGTGGIYGYTF.

This clonotype has only a few counts. The chain couples TRBV6-5 to TRBJ2-1; no definite D call. The CDR3 has 12 amino acids. Between the trimmed V and J ends, which lost 6 bases and 7 bases, there was a span of 10 bases. From germline, CDR1 is MNHEY and CDR2 SVGAGI. The CDR3 DNA is TGTGCCAGCAGGACTGCCAAGAATGAGCAGTTCTTC. It codes for CASRTAKNEQFF.

There are a few counts of this clonotype. The rearrangement links TRBV9 to TRBJ1-5; tentative D call: TRBD1 (6 bases). Germline V gene sequence: CDR1 SGDLS, CDR2 YYNGEE. The CDR3 runs to 15 residues. V was clipped by 6 bases and J by 3 bases, with 16 bases between them. The CDR3 region has the DNA TGTGCCAGCACCGTTGACAGGTTTTACAATCAGCCCCAGCATTTT. This encodes CASTVDRFYNQPQHF.

The V gene is TRBV3-1, the J gene TRBJ2-7; TRBD1 is a possible D gene (6 bases). The J call could be wrong; TRBJ2-4 is a better fit for the DNA end. This CDR3 is built from 14 residues. Germline V gene data show CDR1 as LGHDT and CDR2 as YNNKEL (reference sequence). This CDR3 reads CASSGDRSGDIQYF. The CDR3 DNA is TGTGCCAGCAGCGGAGACAGGTCCGGGGACATTCAGTACTTC.

This rearrangement joins TRBV30 to TRBJ2-6; D is unresolved. The CDR3 has 12 amino acids. V was shortened by 5 bases and J by 0 bases, with 2 bases between the two germline ends. The germline CDR1 and CDR2 sequences are GTSNPN and SVGIG (reference sequence). CDR3 nucleotide sequence: TGTGCCTGGGACTCTGGGGCCAACGTCCTGACTTTC. Its protein product is CAWDSGANVLTF.

The gene calls are TRBV5-1 and TRBJ2-6; no clear D gene. Germline CDR1 is SGHRS and CDR2 is YFSETQ. The CDR3 totals 14 residues. V was shortened by 7 bases and J by 0 bases, with 8 bases between the two germline ends. The CDR3 DNA reads TGCGCCAGCCACCCCGACTCTGGGGCCAACGTCCTGACTTTC. It yields the protein CASHPDSGANVLTF.

V is TRBV5-1 and J is TRBJ2-2, with D hard to call. Trimming cost V 0 bases and J 6 bases, with 9 bases left between them. The length of the CDR3 is 14 residues. Germline values: CDR1 SGHRS, CDR2 YFSETQ. The DNA for the CDR3 is TGCGCCAGCAGCTTGGCCCCTCGTTCCGGGGAGCTGTTTTTT. Protein sequence: CASSLAPRSGELFF.